This T cell receptor (beta chain) was identified during a study of blood T cell repertoires in COVID-19. Study summary: Samples of COVID-19 (acute and convalescent) were obtained from the United States, Italy and Spain. T cells, B-cell-depleted T cells, or PBMCs supplied cDNA or gDNA.

As originally analysed: Amplification from reference gene primers served as the basis for estimated nucleated cell counts. Repertoires were generated with immunoSEQ multiplex PCR, while TCRdb's copy carries only in-frame clones and drops some. V and J calls and clone size are given by that table; D and trimming were obtained from the DNA. In the table there are about 260,000 clones, about 89% of which are singletons. The CDR3 runs 12 residues. Per the germline V gene, CDR1 is SEHNR and CDR2 is FQNEAQ (reference sequence). Between the trimmed V and J ends, which lost 8 bases and 8 bases, there was a span of 12 bases. The sample holds one count of this clone.

This sequence originates from a man in his forties with active or convalescent COVID-19. The sample was peripheral blood. The gene calls are TRBV7-9 and TRBJ2-2, with D perhaps matching TRBD1 (5 bases). In DNA form, the CDR3 reads TGTGCCAGCGGGGCTGAGGTTGGGGAGCTGTTTTTT. Translating gives CASGAEVGELFF.